These 26 T cell receptor beta chains were sequenced from one sample in a study of cytomegalovirus exposure and HLA in healthy donors. Clones were sequenced by immunoSEQ multiplex PCR, and TCRdb holds only the in-frame ones, with some missing. The sample has some 270,000 clones; about 86% are singletons. The sample was PBMCs. These receptors originate from a woman aged 18-30 years in good health and CMV-seronegative.

This clone came up a few times. This chain links TRBV5-1 with TRBJ1-2; D unclear. The CDR3 has 15 residues. V lost 4 bases to trimming and J lost 4 bases, with 17 bases between them. CDR1 SGHRS and CDR2 YFSETQ come from the germline V gene. This CDR3 is CASSLDGMLGYGYTF. CDR3 bases: TGCGCCAGCAGCCTGGACGGGATGTTGGGCTATGGCTACACCTTC. The variable domain in full, completed from reference TRBV5-1 and TRBJ1-2, reads KAGVTQTPRYLIKTRGQQVTLSCSPISGHRSVSWYQQTPGQGLQFLFEYFSETQRNKGNFPGRFSGRQFSNSRSEMNVSTLELGDSALYLCASSLDGMLGYGYTFGSGTRLTVV.

V is TRBV15 and J is TRBJ2-1; unclear D gene. The V and J ends lost 0 bases and 1 base respectively, with 4 bases between them. The CDR3 is made up of 14 amino acids. The germline V gene has CDR1 LNHNV and CDR2 YYDKDF (reference sequence). The CDR3: CATSRDGSYNEQFF. CDR3 in DNA: TGTGCCACCAGCAGAGACGGGTCCTACAATGAGCAGTTCTTC.

This chain joins TRBV6-5 and TRBJ2-2; D is possibly TRBD1 (5 bases). V was clipped by 4 bases and J by 0 bases, with 9 bases between them. The CDR3 loop spans 15 amino acids. Germline V gives CDR1 MNHEY, CDR2 SVGAGI. CDR3 nucleotides: TGTGCCAGCAGTTGGGCAGGGACGAACACCGGGGAGCTGTTTTTT. Its translation is CASSWAGTNTGELFF.

This chain uses TRBV5-1 with TRBJ2-2; 8 bases line up with TRBD2. Per germline, CDR1 SGHRS and CDR2 YFSETQ. The CDR3 spans 16 residues. The trim removed 4 bases at V and 4 bases at J, leaving 9 bases unmatched. CDR3 region: CASSPGLVGVTGELFF. CDR3 DNA sequence: TGCGCCAGCAGCCCGGGACTAGTGGGTGTCACCGGGGAGCTGTTTTTT.

This clone has just a few counts. The chain recombines TRBV27 with TRBJ2-3, with D possibly matching TRBD2 (5 bases). The V gene's germline CDR1 is MNHEY and CDR2 SMNVEV (reference sequence). This CDR3 comprises 17 residues. V dropped 5 bases and J dropped 0 bases, with 18 bases sitting between them. The CDR3 loop reads CASSPFASEGSTDTQYF. CDR3 nucleotide sequence: TGTGCCAGCAGTCCCTTTGCCAGCGAGGGTAGCACAGATACGCAGTATTTT.

This clone was counted once. This sequence joins TRBV7-9 and TRBJ2-7; D might be TRBD1 (6 bases). The CDR3 totals 15 residues. Trimming shortened V by 6 bases and J by 0 bases, and 15 bases separated the two germline ends. Germline values: CDR1 SEHNR, CDR2 FQNEAQ (reference sequence). The DNA of the CDR3 is TGTGCCAGCAGTCAACTTCGGGACAACTCCTACGAGCAGTACTTC. Its translation: CASSQLRDNSYEQYF. Full variable domain (outside the CDR3, taken from reference TRBV7-9 and TRBJ2-7): DTGVSQNPRHKITKRGQNVTFRCDPISEHNRLYWYRQTLGQGPEFLTYFQNEAQLEKSRLLSDRFSAERPKGSFSTLEIQRTEQGDSAMYLCASSQLRDNSYEQYFGPGTRLTVT.

V gene TRBV5-4 combines with J gene TRBJ2-5; 11 bases are shared with TRBD2. Germline-derived CDR1 and CDR2 are SGHNT and YYREEE (reference sequence). The CDR3 length is 16 residues. The V segment lost 3 bases and the J segment 2 bases; nucleotides outside the gene matches: 6. The DNA for the CDR3 is TGTGCCAGCAGCTGGGGGGTAGCGGGAGGGCAAGAGACCCAGTACTTC. It yields the protein CASSWGVAGGQETQYF.

V is TRBV21-1 and J is TRBJ2-6; the table names TRBD2, a call not compared with the DNA. TRBV21-1 is given as a pseudogene. The CDR3 runs to 15 residues. The CDR3: CASSKAVRGANVLTF. In DNA, the CDR3 is TGTGCCAGCAGCAAAGCGGTGCGAGGGGCCAACGTCCTGACTTTC.

V gene TRBV27 combines with J gene TRBJ1-2; no reliable D call. Per germline, CDR1 MNHEY and CDR2 SMNVEV (reference sequence). There are 12 residues in the CDR3. Between the trimmed V and J ends, which lost 6 bases and 4 bases, there was a span of 9 bases. CDR3 in DNA: TGTGCCAGCAGCCCCGCCGGCTATGGCTACACCTTC. It codes for CASSPAGYGYTF.

The genes are TRBV6-1 and TRBJ2-7; D is possibly TRBD2 (7 bases). Per germline, CDR1 MNHNS and CDR2 SASEGT. This CDR3 has 16 residues. The V end was cut by 0 bases, the J end by 3 bases, with 15 bases between. The CDR3 DNA reads as TGTGCCAGCAGTGAAGCGGGGGGGGGCTCAGTCTACGAGCAGTACTTC. Its protein is CASSEAGGGSVYEQYF.

The chain employs TRBV7-2 and TRBJ1-5; tentatively, D is TRBD1 (5 bases). The CDR3 is made up of 15 amino acids. Germline V gives CDR1 SGHTA, CDR2 FQGNSA. Trimming removed 3 bases at V and 5 bases at J, with 14 bases between. CDR3 protein: CASSFRFGGDQPQHF. The CDR3 DNA reads as TGTGCCAGCAGCTTTCGCTTCGGGGGGGATCAGCCCCAGCATTTT.

The rearrangement links TRBV27 to TRBJ2-7, with 7 bases identical to TRBD1. The CDR3 has 15 amino acids. Germline trimming cut 6 bases from V and 2 bases from J; bases unmatched to any gene: 10. From germline, CDR1 is MNHEY and CDR2 SMNVEV (reference sequence). This CDR3 is CASREGTANTYEQYF. CDR3 DNA sequence: TGTGCCAGCAGGGAAGGGACAGCAAATACCTACGAGCAGTACTTC.

The V gene is TRBV6-5, the J gene TRBJ2-7; 11 bases map to TRBD1. The CDR3 totals 13 residues. Trimming took 8 bases from V and 6 from J; bases not matched to a gene: 6. Germline CDR1 and CDR2: MNHEY and SVGAGI. CDR3 sequence: CASSRDRGGEQYF. The CDR3, as DNA: TGTGCCAGCTCCCGGGACAGGGGGGGCGAGCAGTACTTC.

This clone was picked up a small number of times. The CDR3 loop reads CASTPGQGSPEAFF. The CDR3 nucleotides read TGTGCCAGCACCCCGGGACAGGGGAGCCCTGAAGCTTTCTTT. This rearrangement joins TRBV6-6 to TRBJ1-1; 10 bases are shared with TRBD1. CDR1 MNHNY and CDR2 SVGAGI come from the germline V gene (reference sequence). Trimming cost V 7 bases and J 6 bases; bases outside gene matches: 8. The CDR3 spans 14 residues.

This clone has a single count. The chain couples TRBV6-1 to TRBJ2-1, with a weak D call TRBD1 (5 bases). Trimming cost V 1 base and J 8 bases, with 18 bases left between them. CDR3 size: 16 residues. The germline V gene has CDR1 MNHNS and CDR2 SASEGT. For the CDR3, the DNA is TGTGCCAGCAGTGAAGGCCGGGTCCCAGGACAATATGAGCAGTTCTTC. Translated: CASSEGRVPGQYEQFF.

The chain combines TRBV28 with TRBJ1-2; D gene unclear. Germline CDR1 is MDHEN and CDR2 is SYDVKM. Trimming stripped 7 bases from V and 8 bases from J, with 17 bases between. The CDR3 extends over 13 amino acids. The CDR3 loop reads CASTVRRGGGYTF. CDR3 nucleotide sequence: TGTGCCAGCACCGTAAGGAGAGGTGGCGGCTACACCTTC.

CDR3 region: CASSQEGQGSGNTIYF. CDR3 sequence (DNA): TGCGCCAGCAGCCAAGAGGGACAGGGGTCTGGAAACACCATATATTTT. The chain uses TRBV4-1 and TRBJ1-3, with 10 bases fitting TRBD1. In germline, CDR1 is MGHRA, CDR2 YSYEKL. CDR3 size: 16 residues. Unmatched junction bases numbered 0, after V lost 0 bases and J lost 1 base.

The genes are TRBV27 and TRBJ2-5; perhaps TRBD1 as D (5 bases). Looked up from germline, CDR1 is MNHEY and CDR2 is SMNVEV (reference sequence). Trimming shortened V by 9 bases and J by 1 base, and 15 bases separated the two germline ends. The CDR3 is made up of 14 amino acids. CDR3 nucleotides: TGTGCCAGTCAGACATCAGACAGCCAAGAGACCCAGTACTTC. It codes for CASQTSDSQETQYF.

This chain connects TRBV2 to TRBJ2-7; 7 bases are a match to TRBD2. CDR3 length equals 14 residues. Trimming at V came to 3 bases and at J to 5 bases, leaving 7 bases not matched to a gene. Germline values: CDR1 SNHLY, CDR2 FYNNEI. In DNA form, the CDR3 reads TGTGCCAGCAGTGAGAGAGGACTAGTTGACGAGCAGTACTTC. Translating gives CASSERGLVDEQYF.

The chain combines TRBV7-6 with TRBJ2-7; 8 bases agree with TRBD2. Germline V gene sequence: CDR1 SGHVS, CDR2 FNYEAQ. V lost 0 bases, J lost 4 bases, and 17 bases stayed unmatched. The CDR3 has 19 residues. The CDR3 coding sequence is TGTGCCAGCAGCTTAGCCAATGGATTAGCGGGGTTGGGTGCATACGAGCAGTACTTC. This encodes CASSLANGLAGLGAYEQYF. Variable domain in full (rest from reference TRBV7-6 and TRBJ2-7): GAGVSQSPRYKVTKRGQDVALRCDPISGHVSLYWYRQALGQGPEFLTYFNYEAQQDKSGLPNDRFSAERPEGSISTLTIQRTEQRDSAMYRCASSLANGLAGLGAYEQYFGPGTRLTVT.

This clone was counted at least ten times. This chain joins TRBV10-2 and TRBJ1-1, with 8 bases aligning to TRBD1. Per the germline V gene, CDR1 is WSHSY and CDR2 is SAAADI. The CDR3 totals 14 residues. Trimming removed 2 bases from V and 2 bases from J; junction bases left unmatched: 1. Here the CDR3 reads CASSEGQGNTEAFF. CDR3 nucleotide sequence: TGCGCCAGCAGTGAGGGACAGGGTAACACTGAAGCTTTCTTT.

V gene TRBV7-6 combines with J gene TRBJ1-2; D remains ambiguous. The CDR3 has 13 residues. V lost 0 bases and J lost 6, with 8 bases in between. Germline V gene data show CDR1 as SGHVS and CDR2 as FNYEAQ. Here the CDR3 DNA reads TGTGCCAGCAGCTTAGCCAAGCTAGATGGCTACACCTTC. This gives the protein CASSLAKLDGYTF.

The chain recombines TRBV2 with TRBJ2-1; 7 nucleotides agree with TRBD1. Germline V gives CDR1 SNHLY, CDR2 FYNNEI. V was pared by 7 bases and J by 1 base, with 7 bases of the junction left unmatched. The CDR3 extends over 15 amino acids. This CDR3 reads CASKGGGLSYNEQFF. DNA for the CDR3: TGTGCCAGCAAAGGGGGCGGACTGTCCTACAATGAGCAGTTCTTC. Variable domain in full (rest from reference TRBV2 and TRBJ2-1): EPEVTQTPSHQVTQMGQEVILRCVPISNHLYFYWYRQILGQKVEFLVSFYNNEISEKSEIFDDQFSVERPDGSNFTLKIRSTKLEDSAMYFCASKGGGLSYNEQFFGPGTRLTVL.

This clone was recorded only once. This sequence joins TRBV9 and TRBJ2-7; 8 nucleotides match TRBD1. Trimming at V came to 4 bases and at J to 2 bases, leaving 5 bases not matched to a gene. The CDR3 runs 14 residues. In germline, CDR1 is SGDLS, CDR2 YYNGEE. The CDR3 coding sequence is TGTGCCAGCAGCTTTCGGGACAGGACCTACGAGCAGTACTTC. Residues: CASSFRDRTYEQYF. The full variable domain, in which reference TRBV9 and TRBJ2-7 provide the parts outside the CDR3, is DSGVTQTPKHLITATGQRVTLRCSPRSGDLSVYWYQQSLDQGLQFLIQYYNGEERAKGNILERFSAQQFPDLHSELNLSSLELGDSALYFCASSFRDRTYEQYFGPGTRLTVT.

This clone was seen a single time. The V call is TRBV27, the J call TRBJ1-2, with a possible D match to TRBD1 (5 bases). The CDR3 has 14 amino acids. Germline CDR1 reads MNHEY; CDR2 reads SMNVEV (reference sequence). V lost 2 bases and J 1 base, leaving 8 bases between the germline ends. The chain's CDR3 is CASSLKGINYGYTF. CDR3 nucleotide sequence: TGTGCCAGCAGTTTAAAGGGGATTAACTATGGCTACACCTTC.

The gene calls are TRBV2 and TRBJ1-4; 7 bases match TRBD1. The germline V gene has CDR1 SNHLY and CDR2 FYNNEI. The V segment lost 7 bases and the J segment 7 bases; nucleotides outside the gene matches: 15. The CDR3 has 16 residues. This chain's CDR3 is CASTKETGWAGEKLFF. The CDR3 DNA sequence: TGTGCCAGCACCAAGGAGACAGGGTGGGCGGGTGAAAAACTGTTTTTT.